This entry describes one T cell receptor beta chain. Only a few counts were recorded for this clonotype. Which antigen it targets is not known. There are no base qualities to consult, and no much larger clone falls within one base. The reads were generated on an Illumina NovaSeq 6000. TCRalpha and TCRbeta cDNA libraries were built by 5'RACE with constant-segment primers, adding sample barcodes and unique molecular identifiers. RNA was extracted from every sample with Trizol reagent. Amplification of the libraries took two PCR steps, and the second step added a second sample barcode plus Illumina TruSeq adapters. Sequencing of libraries was performed on an Illumina NovaSeq with 2 x 150 bp paired-end reads. As for the authors' bioinformatics: Demultiplexing of reads and collapsing into UMI-guided consensus sequences were performed with migec v1.2.7. With mixcr v2.1.11, UMI consensuses were aligned to TRA and TRB V and J templates and assembled into clonotypes. Expanded or contracted clonotypes were those called significant by both edgeR and NoisET, with noise models trained on biological replicates. For edgeR calls, the cutoffs were a false discovery rate-adjusted p below 0.01 and a log2 fold-change threshold of 1. As an exploratory analysis of dynamics, PCA with hierarchical clustering was applied to max-normalized trajectories of the 1000 most abundant clonotypes. Separately sequenced CD4+ and CD8+ repertoires were used to assign the CD4 or CD8 phenotype of responding clones. Using fastp trimming at Q25 and MiXCR clonotype assembly, TCRdb reanalyzed the public sequencing data and kept in-frame beta chains. Each entry merges the rows of one CDR3 protein and shows their most common DNA and genes. Clone size and V and J calls follow TCRdb, not the original study. The sample contains nearly 200,000 distinct CDR3 sequences, approximately 20% of them found a single time. Approximately 2.4% of the sample rests with the top ten.

This sample is drawn from a study of T-cell memory formation after mild COVID-19 (dated by TCRdb to about 2021). Some background on the complete study: Most TCR sequence clusters were specific to one of the two donors. T-cell clones expanding and contracting after mild COVID-19 in a couple of donors were tracked by longitudinal TCRalpha and TCRbeta repertoire sequencing. The cohort was made up of two young adult volunteers, one female and one male, who were previously healthy. What the authors observed across the whole study: Only two mild cases were covered in the study, and larger cohorts including severe cases with pre-infection samples were considered necessary. Some responding clones were found in pre-infection memory, which suggests that pre-existing cross-reactive memory T cells took part in the SARS-CoV-2 response. The second-wave clones that peaked on day 37 were not confirmed to be SARS-CoV-2 specific. Contracting CD4+ clones appeared mostly in the CM and EM memory subsets, whereas CD8+ clones were enriched in EMRA. Balanced CD4/CD8 phenotypes were observed for clones contracting from day 15 to 85, whereas a bias towards CD4+ was observed for a second wave of clones expanding from day 15 to 37.

PBMCs were isolated by Ficoll-Paque density gradient centrifugation. The specimen sequenced was PBMCs or a T cell subset sorted from them (not recorded which). The receptor comes from an adult woman who had mild COVID-19 (a few samples of this study predate the infection). The sample titles of this study are shuffled in the database, so cell type and time point are left out; the donor was told from shared clones.

CDR3 sequence: CASGDRGLNEKLFF. DNA sequence: TGTGCCAGCGGGGACAGGGGCCTTAATGAAAAACTGTTTTTT. The chain links TRBV7-2 with TRBJ1-4, with 10 bases aligning to TRBD1. There are 14 amino acids in the CDR3, from cysteine to phenylalanine inclusive. Solely the CDR3 DNA is kept, with 42 bases framed from the first base. From a lookup of the germline V gene, CDR1 and CDR2 are SGHTA and FQGNSA. V is pruned by 8 bases and J by 4 bases, leaving 4 bases of the junction without a gene match.